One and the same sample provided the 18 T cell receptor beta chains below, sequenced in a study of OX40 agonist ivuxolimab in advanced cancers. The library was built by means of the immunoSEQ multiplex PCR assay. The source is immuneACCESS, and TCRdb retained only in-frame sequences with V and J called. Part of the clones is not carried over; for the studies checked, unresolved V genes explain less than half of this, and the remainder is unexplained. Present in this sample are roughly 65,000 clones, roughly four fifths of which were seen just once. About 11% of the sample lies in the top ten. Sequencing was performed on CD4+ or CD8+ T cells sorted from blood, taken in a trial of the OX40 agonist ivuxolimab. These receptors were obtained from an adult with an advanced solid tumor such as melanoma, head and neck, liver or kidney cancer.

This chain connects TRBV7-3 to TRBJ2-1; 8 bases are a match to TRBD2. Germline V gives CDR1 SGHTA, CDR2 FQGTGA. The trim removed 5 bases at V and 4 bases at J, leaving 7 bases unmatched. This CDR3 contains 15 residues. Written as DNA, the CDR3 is TGTGCCAGCAGCCGCAGCGGGGGAGGGTACAATGAGCAGTTCTTC. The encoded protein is CASSRSGGGYNEQFF.

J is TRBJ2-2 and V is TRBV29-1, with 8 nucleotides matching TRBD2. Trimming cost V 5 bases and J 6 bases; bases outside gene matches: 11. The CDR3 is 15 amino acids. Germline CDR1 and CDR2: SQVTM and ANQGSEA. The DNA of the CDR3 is TGCAGCGTTAAAGGTAGCGGGACGTTCTCCGGGGAGCTGTTTTTT. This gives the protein CSVKGSGTFSGELFF.

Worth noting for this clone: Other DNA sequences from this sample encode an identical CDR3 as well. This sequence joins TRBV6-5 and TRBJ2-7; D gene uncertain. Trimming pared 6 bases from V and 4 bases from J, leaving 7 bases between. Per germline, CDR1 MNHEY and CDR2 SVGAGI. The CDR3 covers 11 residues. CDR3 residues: CASSTSYEQYF. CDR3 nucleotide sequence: TGTGCCAGCAGCACCTCGTACGAGCAGTACTTC.

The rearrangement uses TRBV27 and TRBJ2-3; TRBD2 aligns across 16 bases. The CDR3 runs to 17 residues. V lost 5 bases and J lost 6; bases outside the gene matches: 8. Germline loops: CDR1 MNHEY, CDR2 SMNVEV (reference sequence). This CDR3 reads CASSPGTSGRAGDTQYF. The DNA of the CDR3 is TGTGCCAGCAGTCCCGGGACTAGCGGGAGGGCCGGGGATACGCAGTATTTT.

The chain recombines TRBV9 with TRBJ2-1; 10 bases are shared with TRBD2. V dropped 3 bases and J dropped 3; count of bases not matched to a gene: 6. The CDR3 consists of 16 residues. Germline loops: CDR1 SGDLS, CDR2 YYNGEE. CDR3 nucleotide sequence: TGTGCCAGCAGCGCCGTTAGCGGGAGGCACTACAATGAGCAGTTCTTC. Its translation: CASSAVSGRHYNEQFF.

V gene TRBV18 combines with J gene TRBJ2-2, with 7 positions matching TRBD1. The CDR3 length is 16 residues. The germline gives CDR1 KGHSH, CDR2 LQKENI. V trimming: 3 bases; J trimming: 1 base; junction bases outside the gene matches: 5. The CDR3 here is CASSPPGTENTGELFF. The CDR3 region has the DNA TGTGCCAGCTCACCCCCCGGGACAGAGAACACCGGGGAGCTGTTTTTT. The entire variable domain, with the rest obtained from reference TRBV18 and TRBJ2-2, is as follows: NAGVMQNPRHLVRRRGQEARLRCSPMKGHSHVYWYRQLPEEGLKFMVYLQKENIIDESGMPKERFSAEFPKEGPSILRIQQVVRGDSAAYFCASSPPGTENTGELFFGEGSRLTVL.

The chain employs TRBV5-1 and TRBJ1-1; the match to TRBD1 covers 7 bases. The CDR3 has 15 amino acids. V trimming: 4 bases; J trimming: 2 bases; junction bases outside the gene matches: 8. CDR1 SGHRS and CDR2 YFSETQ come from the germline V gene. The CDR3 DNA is TGCGCCAGCAGCCCCCAGGGACAGCCAAACACTGAAGCTTTCTTT. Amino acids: CASSPQGQPNTEAFF.

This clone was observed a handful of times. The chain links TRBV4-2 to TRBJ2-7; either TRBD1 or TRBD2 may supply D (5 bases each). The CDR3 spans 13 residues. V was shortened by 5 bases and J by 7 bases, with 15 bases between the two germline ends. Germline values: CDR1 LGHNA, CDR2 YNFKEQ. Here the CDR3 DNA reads TGTGCCAGCAGCTCGGGGCCCTGGAAGGAGCAGTACTTC. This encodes CASSSGPWKEQYF.

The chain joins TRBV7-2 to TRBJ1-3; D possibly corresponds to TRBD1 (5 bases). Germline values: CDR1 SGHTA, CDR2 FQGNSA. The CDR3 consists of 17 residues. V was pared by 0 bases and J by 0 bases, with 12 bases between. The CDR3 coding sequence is TGTGCCAGCAGCTTAGCTGGTCGGGGGTTCTCTGGAAACACCATATATTTT. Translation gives CASSLAGRGFSGNTIYF.

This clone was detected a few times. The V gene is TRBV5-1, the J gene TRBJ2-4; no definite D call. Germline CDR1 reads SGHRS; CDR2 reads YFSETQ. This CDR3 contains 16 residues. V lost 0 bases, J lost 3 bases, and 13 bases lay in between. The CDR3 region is CASSLAEGNVKNIQYF. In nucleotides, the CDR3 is TGCGCCAGCAGCTTGGCCGAAGGGAACGTCAAAAACATTCAGTACTTC.

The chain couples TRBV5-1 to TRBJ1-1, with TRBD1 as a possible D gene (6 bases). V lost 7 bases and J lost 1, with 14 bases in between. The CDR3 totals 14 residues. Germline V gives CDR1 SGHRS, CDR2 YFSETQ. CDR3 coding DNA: TGCGCCAGCCGGCTCAGGACAGAGAACACTGAAGCTTTCTTT. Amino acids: CASRLRTENTEAFF.

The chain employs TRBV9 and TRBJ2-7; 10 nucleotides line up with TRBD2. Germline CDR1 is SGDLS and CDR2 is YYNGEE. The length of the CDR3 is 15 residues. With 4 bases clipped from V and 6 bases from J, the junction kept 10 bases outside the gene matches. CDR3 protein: CASSPPAGGPSEQYF. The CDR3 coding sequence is TGTGCCAGCAGCCCCCCAGCGGGAGGGCCGAGCGAGCAGTACTTC. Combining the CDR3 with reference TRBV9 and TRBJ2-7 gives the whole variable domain DSGVTQTPKHLITATGQRVTLRCSPRSGDLSVYWYQQSLDQGLQFLIQYYNGEERAKGNILERFSAQQFPDLHSELNLSSLELGDSALYFCASSPPAGGPSEQYFGPGTRLTVT.

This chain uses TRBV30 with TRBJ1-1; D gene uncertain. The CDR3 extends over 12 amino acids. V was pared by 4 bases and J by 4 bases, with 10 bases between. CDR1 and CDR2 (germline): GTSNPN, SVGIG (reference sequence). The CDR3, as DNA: TGTGCCTGGACGCCTGCGGCCACTGAAGCTTTCTTT. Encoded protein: CAWTPAATEAFF.

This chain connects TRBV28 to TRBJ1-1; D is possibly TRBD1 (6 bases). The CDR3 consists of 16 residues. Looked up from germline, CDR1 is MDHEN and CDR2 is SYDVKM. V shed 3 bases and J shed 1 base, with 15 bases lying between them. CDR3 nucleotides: TGTGCCAGCAGTTTTTGGGGTCGGGACAAGAACACTGAAGCTTTCTTT. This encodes CASSFWGRDKNTEAFF. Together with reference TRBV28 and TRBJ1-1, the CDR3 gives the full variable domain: DVKVTQSSRYLVKRTGEKVFLECVQDMDHENMFWYRQDPGLGLRLIYFSYDVKMKEKGDIPEGYSVSREKKERFSLILESASTNQTSMYLCASSFWGRDKNTEAFFGQGTRLTVV.

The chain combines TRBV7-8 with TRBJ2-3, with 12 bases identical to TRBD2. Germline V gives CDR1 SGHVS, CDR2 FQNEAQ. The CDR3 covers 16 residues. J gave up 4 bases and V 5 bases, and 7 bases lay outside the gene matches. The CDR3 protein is CASSPTSGGFADTQYF. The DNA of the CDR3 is TGTGCCAGCAGCCCGACTAGCGGGGGTTTCGCAGATACGCAGTATTTT. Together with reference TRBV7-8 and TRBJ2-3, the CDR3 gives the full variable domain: GAGVSQSPRYKVAKRGQDVALRCDPISGHVSLFWYQQALGQGPEFLTYFQNEAQLDKSGLPSDRFFAERPEGSVSTLKIQRTQQEDSAVYLCASSPTSGGFADTQYFGPGTRLTVL.

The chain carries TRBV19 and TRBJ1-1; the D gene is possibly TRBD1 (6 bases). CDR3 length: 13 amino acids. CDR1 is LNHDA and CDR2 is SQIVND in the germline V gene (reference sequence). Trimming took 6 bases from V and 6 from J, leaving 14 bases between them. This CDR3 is CASRQQGSPEAFF. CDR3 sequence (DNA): TGTGCCAGTAGGCAACAGGGTTCCCCTGAAGCTTTCTTT. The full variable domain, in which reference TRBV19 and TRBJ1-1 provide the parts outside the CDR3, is DGGITQSPKYLFRKEGQNVTLSCEQNLNHDAMYWYRQDPGQGLRLIYYSQIVNDFQKGDIAEGYSVSREKKESFPLTVTSAQKNPTAFYLCASRQQGSPEAFFGQGTRLTVV.

The CDR3 reads CASSVTSGKETQYF. CDR3 sequence (DNA): TGTGCCAGCAGCGTGACTAGCGGAAAAGAGACCCAGTACTTC. The chain uses TRBV6-5 and TRBJ2-5; TRBD2 matches 9 bases. The germline CDR1 and CDR2 sequences are MNHEY and SVGAGI. This CDR3 comprises 14 residues. V dropped 6 bases and J dropped 3; count of bases not matched to a gene: 5.

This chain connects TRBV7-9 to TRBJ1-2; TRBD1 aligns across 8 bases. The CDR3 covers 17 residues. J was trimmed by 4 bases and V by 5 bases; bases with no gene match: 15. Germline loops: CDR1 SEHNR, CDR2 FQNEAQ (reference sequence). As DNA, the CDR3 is TGTGCCAGCAGCCTCGGACAGGGTATCCTGCTAGGCTATGGCTACACCTTC. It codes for CASSLGQGILLGYGYTF.